The next 20 T cell receptor beta chains were all read from a single sample in a study of vaccination and CD4 T cells after COVID-19. This sample's treatment: roughly 11-day PBMC culture with coronavirus spike peptide pools or control peptides (ViraFEST assay). For these receptors, no antigen is known. Cultured CD4+ T-cell DNA underwent Oncomine TCR Beta short-read sequencing. In TCRdb, the PCR reads were re-called with MiXCR into one record per CDR3 protein. The sample lists roughly 14,000 distinct CDR3 sequences, approximately 58% occurring once. Sequenced material: CD4+ T cells from blood, cultured in vitro. Receptor source: a human donor who had recovered from COVID-19.

The chain couples TRBV7-2 to TRBJ1-1; no definite D call. Trimming took 4 bases from V and 2 from J, leaving 8 bases between them. The CDR3 has 13 amino acids. Per germline, CDR1 SGHTA and CDR2 FQGNSA. In DNA form, the CDR3 reads TGTGCCAGCAGCTACGCCGGAAACACTGAAGCTTTCTTT. This sequence encodes CASSYAGNTEAFF.

The V gene is TRBV2, the J gene TRBJ1-2, with TRBD1 as a possible D gene (6 bases). The CDR3 runs 14 residues. CDR1 and CDR2 from the germline V gene are SNHLY and FYNNEI. Between the trimmed V and J ends, which lost 4 bases and 4 bases, there was a span of 13 bases. CDR3 in DNA: TGTGCCAGCAGTGTAAGACAGGAATCCTATGGCTACACCTTC. Its translation: CASSVRQESYGYTF.

V usage is TRBV7-2 and J usage is TRBJ1-2, with 9 bases lining up with TRBD1. Germline loops: CDR1 SGHTA, CDR2 FQGNSA. V lost 5 bases, J lost 7 bases, and 8 bases stayed unmatched. The CDR3 is 14 residues long. CDR3 sequence reads: CASSPGQGQGGYTF. In DNA form, the CDR3 reads TGTGCCAGCAGCCCCGGACAGGGACAGGGTGGCTACACCTTC.

This clonotype was observed a few times. V and J are TRBV7-8 and TRBJ1-5, with no clear D. This CDR3 is built from 15 residues. Germline-derived CDR1 and CDR2 are SGHVS and FQNEAQ. V lost 4 bases, J lost 6 bases, and 16 bases lay in between. CDR3: CASSSRVSVGQPQHF. In DNA, the CDR3 is TGTGCCAGCAGCTCAAGGGTATCAGTTGGTCAGCCCCAGCATTTT. Supplemented by reference TRBV7-8 and TRBJ1-5, the full variable domain reads GAGVSQSPRYKVAKRGQDVALRCDPISGHVSLFWYQQALGQGPEFLTYFQNEAQLDKSGLPSDRFFAERPEGSVSTLKIQRTQQEDSAVYLCASSSRVSVGQPQHFGDGTRLSIL.

DNA of the CDR3: TGTGCCAGCAGTTTAGTTGGGACAGGAGTAACCGGGGAGCTGTTTTTT. Translation gives CASSLVGTGVTGELFF. V and J are TRBV12-3 or TRBV12-4 and TRBJ2-2, with TRBD1 matching over 8 bases. The CDR3 extends over 16 amino acids. The ends lost 1 base at V and 5 bases at J; junction bases unmatched: 6.

The sample holds a few counts of this clonotype. The J gene is TRBJ1-6, the V gene TRBV6-2 or TRBV6-3; 7 positions match TRBD1. The CDR3 is 14 amino acids. J gave up 6 bases and V 6 bases, and 5 bases lay outside the gene matches. Germline assignment: CDR1 MNHEY and CDR2 SVGEGT. The CDR3 bases are TGTGCCAGCAGACCCGGGACAGCTAATTCACCCCTCCACTTT. Protein sequence: CASRPGTANSPLHF.

This sequence joins TRBV7-2 and TRBJ2-4; 11 bases match TRBD2. The junction had 18 bases not matched to a gene; V was cut back by 6 bases and J by 8 bases. CDR1 SGHTA and CDR2 FQGNSA come from the germline V gene. The CDR3 covers 18 residues. Written as DNA, the CDR3 is TGTGCCAGCAGTACTCCTCTTGTAGCGGGAGGGCGGGGAGACATTCAGTACTTC. Translated: CASSTPLVAGGRGDIQYF.

The chain joins TRBV19 to TRBJ1-2, with D unclear. This CDR3 comprises 14 residues. V lost 6 bases, J lost 4 bases, and 15 bases lay in between. The germline V gene has CDR1 LNHDA and CDR2 SQIVND (reference sequence). For the CDR3, the DNA is TGTGCCAGTAGCCCCGTTTTAGTCAGCTATGGCTACACCTTC. Translating gives CASSPVLVSYGYTF. The full variable domain, with the rest looked up from reference TRBV19 and TRBJ1-2, is DGGITQSPKYLFRKEGQNVTLSCEQNLNHDAMYWYRQDPGQGLRLIYYSQIVNDFQKGDIAEGYSVSREKKESFPLTVTSAQKNPTAFYLCASSPVLVSYGYTFGSGTRLTVV.

The V call is TRBV15, the J call TRBJ2-4; D is ambiguous. The CDR3 contains 13 residues. Per germline, CDR1 LNHNV and CDR2 YYDKDF (reference sequence). Trimming removed 4 bases from V and 8 bases from J, with 12 bases in between. CDR3 protein: CATSKPGWDIQYF. CDR3 DNA: TGTGCCACCAGCAAACCGGGCTGGGACATTCAGTACTTC.

The chain has TRBV7-6 and TRBJ2-5; D is ambiguous. The germline V gene has CDR1 SGHVS and CDR2 FNYEAQ. V was shortened by 5 bases and J by 7 bases, with 11 bases between the two germline ends. The length of the CDR3 is 12 residues. CDR3 amino acids: CASSPPLGTQYF. CDR3 nucleotide sequence: TGTGCCAGCAGCCCCCCCCTTGGGACCCAGTACTTC.

As for this clonotype: Germline is not matched at one junction end, which may reflect a read error. The V call is TRBV30, the J call TRBJ1-1; maybe TRBD1 (5 bases). The CDR3 has 15 amino acids. Germline V gives CDR1 GTSNPN, CDR2 SVGIG (reference sequence). In nucleotides, the CDR3 is TGTGCCTGGAGTAAGCAGGGAAGTATGAAAACTGAAGCTTTCTTT. Translating gives CAWSKQGSMKTEAFF.

V and J are TRBV2 and TRBJ1-5; D possibly corresponds to TRBD1 (6 bases). Germline V CDR1 and CDR2: SNHLY, FYNNEI. V gave up 6 bases and J gave up 7 bases, with 16 bases separating them. This CDR3 has 14 amino acids. The CDR3 sequence: CASRGSGVGQPQHF. The CDR3 nucleotides read TGTGCCAGCAGGGGGTCAGGGGTCGGCCAGCCCCAGCATTTT.

CDR3 nucleotide sequence: TGTGCCAGCAGCCCTTTGACAGGGGATCACTATGGCTACACCTTC. Translated, it gives CASSPLTGDHYGYTF. The V gene is TRBV7-2, the J gene TRBJ1-2, with 8 bases aligning to TRBD1. V was pared by 5 bases and J by 3 bases, with 8 bases of the junction left unmatched. This CDR3 has 15 amino acids. The germline V gene encodes CDR1 SGHTA and CDR2 FQGNSA.

This chain links TRBV12-5 with TRBJ1-1; tentatively, D is TRBD1 (6 bases). This CDR3 is built from 13 residues. V was clipped by 3 bases and J by 5 bases, with 10 bases between them. CDR1 is LGHNT and CDR2 is FRNRAP in the germline V gene. Written as DNA, the CDR3 is TGTGCTAGTGGTTTAGCACAGGGAACTGAAGCTTTCTTT. Its translation is CASGLAQGTEAFF.

This clonotype was detected a few times. The chain combines TRBV21-1 with TRBJ1-5; the tabulated D call, TRBD1, remains unverified against the DNA. TRBV21-1 is labeled a pseudogene. The CDR3 sequence is 12 residues long. In DNA form, the CDR3 reads TGTGCCATGAGGAGGGGGCATCAGCCCCAGCATTTT. It translates to CAMRRGHQPQHF.

The count of this clonotype is one. V gene TRBV15 combines with J gene TRBJ2-2, with D unresolved. The CDR3 runs to 15 residues. CDR1 and CDR2 (germline): LNHNV, YYDKDF (reference sequence). V was trimmed by 3 bases and J by 3 bases, leaving 11 bases between them. CDR3 protein: CATSSFIQYTGELFF. CDR3 sequence (DNA): TGTGCCACCAGCAGTTTTATACAGTACACCGGGGAGCTGTTTTTT.

The chain combines TRBV28 with TRBJ1-5; D is ambiguous. The V gene lost 1 base and the J gene lost 7 bases, with 17 bases spanning the gap. CDR3 length: 16 amino acids. Germline V gene data show CDR1 as MDHEN and CDR2 as SYDVKM. The CDR3 is CASSLLRGPVPQPQHF. The CDR3 bases are TGTGCCAGCAGTTTATTAAGAGGACCCGTCCCCCAGCCCCAGCATTTT. The variable domain in full, with the rest retrieved from reference TRBV28 and TRBJ1-5, is DVKVTQSSRYLVKRTGEKVFLECVQDMDHENMFWYRQDPGLGLRLIYFSYDVKMKEKGDIPEGYSVSREKKERFSLILESASTNQTSMYLCASSLLRGPVPQPQHFGDGTRLSIL.

This chain joins TRBV20-1 and TRBJ2-3; TRBD1 agrees at 10 bases. The CDR3 totals 15 residues. Looked up from germline, CDR1 is DFQATT and CDR2 is SNEGSKA (reference sequence). V lost 3 bases to trimming and J lost 5 bases; unmatched junction nucleotides: 8. The CDR3 nucleotides read TGCAGTGCTAGCCGACAGGGGGCGCAGGTAGATACGCAGTATTTT. Residues: CSASRQGAQVDTQYF.

The chain uses TRBV5-1 and TRBJ2-5; no clear D gene. CDR1 and CDR2 from the germline V gene are SGHRS and YFSETQ. The CDR3 loop spans 11 amino acids. With 6 bases removed from V and 2 bases from J, the gap between germline ends came to 5 bases. The CDR3 reads CASTLQETQYF. In DNA form, the CDR3 reads TGCGCCAGCACCCTACAAGAGACCCAGTACTTC. Full variable domain (remainder filled in from reference TRBV5-1 and TRBJ2-5): KAGVTQTPRYLIKTRGQQVTLSCSPISGHRSVSWYQQTPGQGLQFLFEYFSETQRNKGNFPGRFSGRQFSNSRSEMNVSTLELGDSALYLCASTLQETQYFGPGTRLLVL.

There are a few counts of this clonotype. The chain uses TRBV21-1 and TRBJ2-3; TRBD1 was called by the table and not checked on the DNA. TRBV21-1 is shown as a pseudogene. The CDR3 covers 15 residues. This chain's CDR3 is CASSKGTGGTDTQYF. The CDR3 DNA reads as TGTGCCAGCAGCAAAGGGACAGGGGGCACAGATACGCAGTATTTT.